These T cell receptor beta chains were read from a single sample in a study of blood T cell repertoires in COVID-19. Sequencing was performed with immunoSEQ multiplex PCR; in TCRdb, only in-frame clones are kept and a portion is missing. The sample carries 470,000 or so clones, roughly 85% recorded once. Sequencing was done on a sample of peripheral blood. These receptors came from a human donor in a cohort sampled during active COVID-19. Each CDR3 is given with its conserved first and last residue. The D gene is left open where the match is weak. The size entry is marked missing in some rows and otherwise reads once, few, many or a size class.

CDR3: CASSLAGRGGETQYF; DNA: TGTGCCAGCAGCTTGGCAGGCAGGGGAGGGGAGACCCAGTACTTC; D: -; J: TRBJ2-5; size: -; V: TRBV5-4
CDR3: CASSQDFSGGGSYEQYF; DNA: TGTGCCAGCAGCCAAGATTTCTCGGGAGGAGGCTCCTACGAGCAGTACTTC; D: TRBD2; J: TRBJ2-7; size: -; V: TRBV3-1/TRBV3-2
CDR3: CASSYSGTQRTEAFF; DNA: TGTGCCAGCAGTTACTCGGGAACACAGCGGACCGAAGCTTTCTTT; D: -; J: TRBJ1-1; size: -; V: TRBV6-5
CDR3: CASSLTSGTNTGELFF; DNA: TGCGCCAGCAGCTTAACTAGCGGGACGAACACCGGGGAGCTGTTTTTT; D: TRBD2; J: TRBJ2-2; size: -; V: TRBV5-1
CDR3: CASRDRRATNEKLFF; DNA: TGTGCCAGTCGGGACAGGCGTGCAACTAATGAAAAACTGTTTTTT; D: TRBD1; J: TRBJ1-4; size: -; V: TRBV19
CDR3: CASSLGVQDTEAFF; DNA: TGTGCCAGCAGCTTAGGGGTCCAGGACACTGAAGCTTTCTTT; D: -; J: TRBJ1-1; size: -; V: TRBV7-2
CDR3: CAWSVRDFRHEKLFF; DNA: TGTGCCTGGAGTGTAAGAGACTTTCGCCATGAAAAACTGTTTTTT; D: -; J: TRBJ1-4; size: -; V: TRBV30
CDR3: CASSQDFAAAVF; DNA: TGCGCCAGCAGCCAAGATTTTGCGGCGGCGGTCTTC; D: -; J: TRBJ2-1; size: once; V: TRBV4-3
CDR3: CASSPTSGGTGEQFF; DNA: TGTGCCAGCAGCCCGACTAGCGGGGGGACTGGTGAGCAGTTCTTC; D: TRBD2; J: TRBJ2-1; size: -; V: TRBV7-6
CDR3: CASSPVGQGAYEQYF; DNA: TGTGCCAGCAGCCCAGTGGGGCAGGGGGCCTACGAGCAGTACTTC; D: TRBD1; J: TRBJ2-7; size: few; V: TRBV3-1/TRBV3-2
CDR3: CATSDPSGRGIYEQYF; DNA: TGTGCCACCAGTGATCCGTCCGGGAGAGGAATCTACGAGCAGTACTTC; D: -; J: TRBJ2-7; size: -; V: TRBV15
CDR3: CASSTSGTGILGGYTF; DNA: TGTGCCAGCAGCACCTCCGGGACAGGGATCTTGGGTGGCTACACCTTC; D: TRBD1; J: TRBJ1-2; size: -; V: TRBV9
CDR3: CASTGGQQNSPLHF; DNA: TGTGCCAGCACCGGCGGACAACAAAATTCACCCCTCCACTTT; D: -; J: TRBJ1-6; size: -; V: TRBV6-6
CDR3: CSASQGEGTDTQYF; DNA: TGCAGTGCTAGTCAGGGGGAGGGCACAGATACGCAGTATTTT; D: -; J: TRBJ2-3; size: -; V: TRBV20-1
CDR3: CASSSGLAGDEQYF; DNA: TGTGCCAGCAGCTCCGGACTAGCGGGAGACGAGCAGTACTTC; D: TRBD2; J: TRBJ2-7; size: -; V: TRBV7-9
CDR3: CASSQETGDEQYF; DNA: TGTGCCAGCAGCCAAGAAACAGGGGACGAGCAGTACTTC; D: TRBD1; J: TRBJ2-7; size: -; V: TRBV3-1/TRBV3-2
CDR3: CASSPAGFEFYGYTF; DNA: TGTGCCAGCAGCCCCGCAGGGTTTGAATTCTATGGCTACACCTTC; D: -; J: TRBJ1-2; size: -; V: TRBV14
CDR3: CASSPQGGRFTDTQYF; DNA: TGTGCCAGCAGCCCCCAGGGCGGGAGGTTCACAGATACGCAGTATTTT; D: TRBD2; J: TRBJ2-3; size: once; V: TRBV3-1/TRBV3-2
CDR3: CASSAFGQGASGETQYF; DNA: TGTGCCAGCAGCGCCTTCGGACAGGGGGCGTCGGGAGAGACCCAGTACTTC; D: TRBD1; J: TRBJ2-5; size: -; V: TRBV2
CDR3: CAWRYLSGADTQYF; DNA: TGTGCCTGGAGATATCTGAGCGGGGCAGATACGCAGTATTTT; D: TRBD2; J: TRBJ2-3; size: -; V: TRBV30
CDR3: CASSRSDTGELFF; DNA: TGCGCCAGCTCCCGTAGCGACACCGGGGAGCTGTTTTTT; D: -; J: TRBJ2-2; size: few; V: TRBV10-1
CDR3: CASSLDPLAGGSGEQYF; DNA: TGTGCCAGCAGCTTAGACCCCTTGGCGGGAGGATCGGGCGAGCAGTACTTC; D: TRBD2; J: TRBJ2-7; size: -; V: TRBV7-2
CDR3: CASDRGRGEQYF; DNA: TGTGCCAGCGACAGGGGGCGCGGCGAGCAGTACTTC; D: TRBD1; J: TRBJ2-7; size: -; V: TRBV6-5
CDR3: CASSTTSGGHNEQFF; DNA: TGTGCCAGTAGTACGACTAGCGGGGGACACAATGAGCAGTTCTTC; D: TRBD2; J: TRBJ2-1; size: -; V: TRBV19
CDR3: CASSSLQTGQSYGYTF; DNA: TGTGCCAGCAGCTCCCTACAGACAGGACAGAGCTATGGCTACACCTTC; D: -; J: TRBJ1-2; size: few; V: TRBV7-6
CDR3: CASSLPHDGVIYGYTF; DNA: TGTGCCAGCAGTTTACCCCATGACGGAGTAATTTATGGCTACACCTTC; D: -; J: TRBJ1-2; size: -; V: TRBV28
CDR3: CATSDTGGRRETQYF; DNA: TGTGCCACCAGTGATACAGGGGGTAGGAGAGAGACCCAGTACTTC; D: TRBD1; J: TRBJ2-5; size: -; V: TRBV24-1
CDR3: CASSKNGYWLEYEQYF; DNA: TGTGCCAGCAGCAAAAACGGGTACTGGCTAGAGTACGAGCAGTACTTC; D: -; J: TRBJ2-7; size: -; V: TRBV7-2
CDR3: CASSPGEDIQYF; DNA: TGTGCCAGCTCACCGGGAGAGGACATTCAGTACTTC; D: -; J: TRBJ2-4; size: -; V: TRBV18
CDR3: CAWSDIHEQYF; DNA: TGTGCCTGGAGTGACATTCACGAGCAGTACTTC; D: -; J: TRBJ2-7; size: -; V: TRBV30
CDR3: CASRETGAYEQYF; DNA: TGCGCCAGCAGGGAGACAGGCGCCTACGAGCAGTACTTC; D: -; J: TRBJ2-7; size: -; V: TRBV10-2
CDR3: CASSLVAGGPYNEQFF; DNA: TGTGCCAGCAGCTTAGTGGCGGGAGGCCCCTACAATGAGCAGTTCTTC; D: TRBD2; J: TRBJ2-1; size: -; V: TRBV7-9
CDR3: CASSLTRLQGSEAFF; DNA: TGTGCCAGCAGCTTAACTAGATTACAGGGGTCTGAAGCTTTCTTT; D: TRBD1; J: TRBJ1-1; size: -; V: TRBV7-3
CDR3: CASSRGQGGRTGELFF; DNA: TGTGCCAGCAGCAGGGGGCAGGGGGGCCGCACCGGGGAGCTGTTTTTT; D: -; J: TRBJ2-2; size: -; V: TRBV21-1
CDR3: CSASDGYTF; DNA: TGCAGTGCTTCTGATGGCTACACCTTC; D: -; J: TRBJ1-2; size: -; V: TRBV20-1
CDR3: CATSARRERTQETQYF; DNA: TGTGCCACCAGTGCCCGGAGGGAGCGAACCCAAGAGACCCAGTACTTC; D: -; J: TRBJ2-5; size: -; V: TRBV24-1
CDR3: CASSLGQSRGFGNYGYTF; DNA: TGTGCCAGCAGCTTGGGTCAATCTCGAGGCTTCGGCAACTATGGCTACACCTTC; D: -; J: TRBJ1-2; size: -; V: TRBV5-5
CDR3: CASSIYGQGYGETQYF; DNA: TGTGCCAGCAGCATTTACGGACAGGGGTATGGGGAGACCCAGTACTTC; D: TRBD1; J: TRBJ2-5; size: -; V: TRBV2
CDR3: CSASVLHGGRGNQPQHF; DNA: TGCAGTGCTAGTGTTCTGCACGGGGGTAGGGGCAATCAGCCCCAGCATTTT; D: -; J: TRBJ1-5; size: -; V: TRBV20-1
CDR3: CASSLELQNTIYF; DNA: TGTGCTAGCAGCTTAGAACTTCAAAACACCATATATTTT; D: -; J: TRBJ1-3; size: -; V: TRBV7-7
CDR3: CASSLEAFRGNEQYF; DNA: TGTGCCAGCAGTTTAGAGGCGTTTCGGGGAAACGAGCAGTACTTC; D: -; J: TRBJ2-7; size: -; V: TRBV28
CDR3: CASSQAGQGNHEQYF; DNA: TGCGCCAGCAGCCAGGCCGGACAGGGGAACCACGAGCAGTACTTC; D: TRBD1; J: TRBJ2-7; size: -; V: TRBV4-1
CDR3: CASKRDGGGQPQHF; DNA: TGTGCCAGCAAACGGGACGGGGGAGGGCAGCCCCAGCATTTT; D: -; J: TRBJ1-5; size: -; V: TRBV6-5
CDR3: CASSPLASGTETQYF; DNA: TGTGCCAGCAGCCCGCTAGCAAGCGGGACGGAGACCCAGTACTTC; D: TRBD2; J: TRBJ2-5; size: -; V: TRBV7-3
CDR3: CASSGQVWETQYF; DNA: TGTGCCAGCAGCGGACAGGTGTGGGAGACCCAGTACTTC; D: TRBD1; J: TRBJ2-5; size: few; V: TRBV7-6
CDR3: CASSLEQGIYGYTF; DNA: TGTGCCAGCAGTTTAGAGCAGGGGATCTATGGCTACACCTTC; D: -; J: TRBJ1-2; size: -; V: TRBV28
CDR3: CASSLGTGRVPGEAFF; DNA: TGTGCCAGCAGCTTAGGGACAGGGAGAGTGCCTGGTGAAGCTTTCTTT; D: TRBD1; J: TRBJ1-1; size: -; V: TRBV7-9
CDR3: CASSQSGGVVYGKLFF; DNA: TGTGCCAGCAGCCAATCGGGAGGGGTTGTTTATGGGAAACTGTTTTTT; D: -; J: TRBJ1-4; size: -; V: TRBV3-1/TRBV3-2